The entry that follows covers one TCR beta chain sequence. What it binds is unknown. This record comes from a study of T-cell memory formation after mild COVID-19. Background on the study: Among the donors, TCR clusters were largely specific to each donor. The study's findings and limits: That cross-reactive memory joined was suggested by some responding clones appearing in pre-infection memory. CD4/CD8 balance held among clones contracting day 15 to 85, and later expanders leaned CD4+.

CDR1 and CDR2 from the germline V gene are LNHDA and SQIVND (reference sequence). Trimming took off 6 bases at V and 6 bases at J, with 11 bases between the two ends. The CDR3 has 12 residues. TCR alpha and TCR beta cDNA libraries with sample barcodes and UMIs came from 5'RACE using constant-segment primers. From the 5' RACE reads, TCRdb called clonotypes with MiXCR, one entry per CDR3 protein. The data contain approximately 300,000 distinct CDR3 sequences, about a sixth of them seen just once; the ten biggest clones take up about a fifth. The source of this sequence is a man younger than 35 who had mild COVID-19 (a few samples of this study predate the infection). Cell type and time point are not known. Material for sequencing was PBMCs or a T cell subset sorted from them (not recorded which). The rearrangement links TRBV19 to TRBJ1-1; tentative D call: TRBD1 (5 bases). The CDR3 DNA sequence: TGTGCCAGTAGGGGGGACGGCCCTGAAGCTTTCTTT. Its protein is CASRGDGPEAFF.